The 11 T cell receptor beta chains in this list originate from one sample, sequenced in a study of early T cells in non-severe SARS-CoV-2 infection (dated by TCRdb to about 2021). The protocol used for the library was 5' RACE. These reads were obtained on a NextSeq 500. TCRdb reprocessed the public reads (quality trimming at Q25 with fastp, clone calling with MiXCR) and kept in-frame beta chains. Entries that share a CDR3 protein sequence are merged under the most common genes and DNA. The sample contains around 53,000 distinct CDR3 sequences, 7% to 9% of them found a single time. In total, the top ten clones hold 5.8% of the sample. Specimen: whole blood. The receptor source for this set is an adult who was a healthcare worker with PCR-confirmed SARS-CoV-2 infection or an uninfected control (not recorded which).

This clonotype was detected ten times or more. The chain has TRBV20-1 and TRBJ2-1; possibly TRBD2 for D (6 bases). Germline V lookup: CDR1 DFQATT, CDR2 SNEGSKA (reference sequence). The CDR3 is 13 amino acids. Trimming pared 2 bases from V and 3 bases from J, leaving 8 bases between. The CDR3 is CSARTSFYNEQFF. CDR3 nucleotides: TGCAGTGCTAGAACTAGCTTCTACAATGAGCAGTTCTTC.

In this sample, this clonotype turned up a few times. The chain couples TRBV29-1 to TRBJ1-1; 7 positions agree with TRBD1. The V gene's germline CDR1 is SQVTM and CDR2 ANQGSEA. J lost 5 bases, V lost 6 bases, and 6 bases had no gene match. This CDR3 contains 12 residues. In DNA form, the CDR3 reads TGCAGCGTACCGGGACAGCCAACTGAAGCTTTCTTT. Translated, it gives CSVPGQPTEAFF.

In this sample, this clonotype turned up many times. V usage is TRBV3-1 and J usage is TRBJ2-1; TRBD2 agrees at 7 bases. The CDR3 runs to 14 residues. Germline V gene lookup returns CDR1 LGHDT and CDR2 YNNKEL (reference sequence). The V segment lost 4 bases and the J segment 6 bases; nucleotides outside the gene matches: 6. The CDR3 coding sequence is TGTGCCAGCAGCCCGCCTTGGACTAGCAATGAGCAGTTCTTC. Its protein is CASSPPWTSNEQFF.

This clonotype occurred many times. The genes are TRBV10-1 and TRBJ2-2, with D unclear. V was shortened by 0 bases and J by 0 bases, with 14 bases between the two germline ends. The V gene's germline CDR1 is WNHNN and CDR2 SYGVQD (reference sequence). This CDR3 is built from 18 residues. Here the CDR3 DNA reads TGCGCCAGCAGTGAGTCGGCCGACGGGTTCGCGAACACCGGGGAGCTGTTTTTT. Translating gives CASSESADGFANTGELFF.

This clonotype was recorded many times. The chain uses TRBV3-1 and TRBJ2-6; D is ambiguous. The V gene's germline CDR1 is LGHDT and CDR2 YNNKEL (reference sequence). CDR3 length equals 16 residues. V dropped 2 bases and J dropped 0 bases, with 8 bases sitting between them. CDR3: CASSQNSNSGANVLTF. The CDR3 nucleotides read TGTGCCAGCAGCCAAAACAGTAACTCTGGGGCCAACGTCCTGACTTTC.

There are many counts of this clonotype. This sequence joins TRBV20-1 and TRBJ2-1; the D is unclear. The CDR3 runs 12 residues. V lost 3 bases to trimming and J lost 9 bases, with 12 bases between them. Germline V CDR1 and CDR2: DFQATT, SNEGSKA (reference sequence). The CDR3, as DNA: TGCAGTGCTAGGGGGAACTTAGTTGAGCAGTTCTTC. Amino acid sequence: CSARGNLVEQFF.

This clonotype showed up many times. V usage is TRBV9 and J usage is TRBJ2-7; D uncertain. The V gene's germline CDR1 is SGDLS and CDR2 YYNGEE. The CDR3 contains 15 residues. With 0 bases removed from V and 3 bases from J, the gap between germline ends came to 13 bases. For the CDR3, the DNA is TGTGCCAGCAGCGTAGATAAGAGCCGTTTCTACGAGCAGTACTTC. This translates into CASSVDKSRFYEQYF.

This chain links TRBV7-2 with TRBJ1-2; no reliable D call. The CDR3 loop spans 16 amino acids. Per the germline V gene, CDR1 is SGHTA and CDR2 is FQGNSA. Trimming shortened V by 1 base and J by 0 bases, and 12 bases separated the two germline ends. The CDR3 bases are TGTGCCAGCAGCTTAGTTTTAGGAGCTGCTAACTATGGCTACACCTTC. Translating gives CASSLVLGAANYGYTF.

This clonotype appeared many times. This chain joins TRBV2 and TRBJ2-1, with D hard to call. Trimming stripped 4 bases from V and 4 bases from J, with 2 bases between. The CDR3 loop spans 11 amino acids. The germline V gene has CDR1 SNHLY and CDR2 FYNNEI. This chain's CDR3 is CASSGYNEQFF. The CDR3 bases are TGTGCCAGCAGTGGATACAATGAGCAGTTCTTC.

This clonotype was recorded at least ten times. The chain uses TRBV20-1 and TRBJ2-2; D uncertain. CDR3 size: 16 residues. Germline assignment: CDR1 DFQATT and CDR2 SNEGSKA (reference sequence). V lost 5 bases, J lost 3 bases, and 19 bases lay in between. The CDR3 here is CSASFLGSVYTGELFF. The CDR3 DNA is TGCAGTGCTTCTTTCCTAGGGTCGGTGTACACCGGGGAGCTGTTTTTT.

This clonotype showed up just a few times. The chain recombines TRBV20-1 with TRBJ2-7; 10 nucleotides align to TRBD2. CDR1 and CDR2 from the germline V gene are DFQATT and SNEGSKA (reference sequence). V dropped 4 bases and J dropped 4; count of bases not matched to a gene: 4. The CDR3 has 13 residues. CDR3 nucleotide sequence: TGCAGTGCTAAACTAGCGGGGTTGTACGAGCAGTACTTC. This translates into CSAKLAGLYEQYF.